Listed below are T cell receptor beta chains from one sample, sequenced in a study of blood T cell repertoires in COVID-19. The data were produced by immunoSEQ multiplex PCR, yet TCRdb's version contains in-frame clones alone and is incomplete. The sample lists about 250,000 clones; roughly four fifths were seen once. Sequencing used peripheral blood. The receptors were sampled from an elderly man with acute or convalescent COVID-19. Both conserved end residues are part of each CDR3. Fields, in order: J gene, V gene, CDR3 length, D gene, clone size, CDR3 DNA, CDR3 protein. A D gene is named only where the DNA matches it firmly. Where a row states a size, it is once, few, many or the class of an expanded clone; other rows omit it.

>TRBJ1-1|TRBV10-3|13|.|once
TGTGCCATCAGTGACAGGGCCTTGGCTGAAGCTTTCTTT
CAISDRALAEAFF
>TRBJ2-1|TRBV30|17|TRBD2|few
TGTGCCTGGAAAGGACTAGCGGGAGGGCCGGGTTACAATGAGCAGTTCTTC
CAWKGLAGGPGYNEQFF
>TRBJ1-1|TRBV6-6|16|.|few
TGTGCCAGCAGTTATACCTTGGGACACCCGAACACTGAAGCTTTCTTT
CASSYTLGHPNTEAFF
>TRBJ1-1|TRBV24-1|15|TRBD1|once
TGTGCCACCAGTGGCGTACAGGGGGCGCTCGGGGGGGCTTTCTTT
CATSGVQGALGGAFF
>TRBJ1-4|TRBV5-4|14|TRBD1|.
TGTGCCAGCAGTTTACAGGGGGCAGATGAAAAACTGTTTTTT
CASSLQGADEKLFF
>TRBJ1-2|TRBV10-2|16|.|.
TGCGCCAGCAGTGAGGGCCTCAGAAGCGGGCTTTATGGCTACACCTTC
CASSEGLRSGLYGYTF
>TRBJ1-4|TRBV2|12|.|.
TGTGCCAGCAGGGCACAGGTCGAAAAACTGTTTTTT
CASRAQVEKLFF
>TRBJ1-3|TRBV11-2|16|.|.
TGTGCCAGCAGCTTAGGTGCAGGGCCTTCTGGAAACACCATATATTTT
CASSLGAGPSGNTIYF
>TRBJ1-1|TRBV6-6|13|TRBD1|.
TGTGCCAGCGGGACAGGGTCTCCGATTGAAGCTTTCTTT
CASGTGSPIEAFF
>TRBJ1-2|TRBV14|16|TRBD1|.
TGTGCCAGCAGCCAACGTTGGACAGGGACTAACTATGGCTACACCTTC
CASSQRWTGTNYGYTF
>TRBJ1-6|TRBV28|15|TRBD1|few
TGTGCCAGCAGCGATTGGGACAGGGGGAATTCACCCCTCCACTTT
CASSDWDRGNSPLHF
>TRBJ1-3|TRBV10-2|17|.|.
TGCGCCAGCAGTGAGTTGATGGGGCGACGCTCTGGAAACACCATATATTTT
CASSELMGRRSGNTIYF
>TRBJ1-2|TRBV30|13|TRBD1|.
TGTGCCTGGATGGGACAGCGGTACTATGGCTACACCTTC
CAWMGQRYYGYTF
>TRBJ1-5|TRBV6-2/TRBV6-3|18|.|many
TGTGCCAGCAGCCCTCGGGGGTCCTCTTTATATAGCAATCAGCCCCAGCATTTT
CASSPRGSSLYSNQPQHF
>TRBJ2-3|TRBV27|14|.|.
TGTGCCAGCAGTTCGTCCCCTTACACAGATACGCAGTATTTT
CASSSSPYTDTQYF
>TRBJ2-1|TRBV1|19|.|.
TGCACCAGCAGCCAAGGATACCGGGAGGTCCCCGGGTCCTACAATGAGCAGTTCTTC
CTSSQGYREVPGSYNEQFF
>TRBJ1-1|TRBV2|15|TRBD1|.
TGTGCCAGCAGCGAGGACAGGGGGCTGTTATTACAAGCTTTCTTT
CASSEDRGLLLQAFF
>TRBJ1-1|TRBV20-1|15|.|few
TGCAGTGCTAGTCCTACTGCGGGGTCAGTAAAGGGGGCTTTCTTT
CSASPTAGSVKGAFF
>TRBJ1-3|TRBV9|15|.|.
TGTGCCAGCAGCGTAGTCCCAGGGTCTGGAAACACCATATATTTT
CASSVVPGSGNTIYF
>TRBJ2-1|TRBV5-1|16|TRBD2|.
TGCGCCAGCAGCTTGGCCGGGACTAGCCGTTACAATGAGCAGTTCTTC
CASSLAGTSRYNEQFF
>TRBJ1-2|TRBV6-5|13|.|.
TGTGCCAGCAGCCCACAGGACCGATCGGGCTACACCTTC
CASSPQDRSGYTF
>TRBJ2-1|TRBV19|16|TRBD1|few
TGTGCCAGTAGTATACCGACAGGGGGCCAGTACAATGAGCAGTTCTTC
CASSIPTGGQYNEQFF
>TRBJ1-4|TRBV15|15|.|.
TGTGCCACCAGCAGAGATCGGGGGGATGGTGAAAAACTGTTTTTT
CATSRDRGDGEKLFF
>TRBJ1-5|TRBV2|14|.|.
TGTGCCAGCAGGTGGGGCGCCGGCAATCAGCCCCAGCATTTT
CASRWGAGNQPQHF
>TRBJ2-5|TRBV3-1/TRBV3-2|13|TRBD2|few
TGTGCCAGCCAGCGGGGGCCCCAAGAGACCCAGTACTTC
CASQRGPQETQYF
>TRBJ1-6|TRBV4-2|14|TRBD1|.
TGTGCCAGCAGCCAGGGAGACAGGGACCTTCCCCTCCACTTT
CASSQGDRDLPLHF
>TRBJ2-3|TRBV6-5|12|.|.
TGTGCCAGCGCGAAGAGCACAGATACGCAGTATTTT
CASAKSTDTQYF
>TRBJ2-4|TRBV19|15|.|.
TGTGCCAGTAGCCCAGCGGGCAGGGGGGCGAGGATTCAGTACTTC
CASSPAGRGARIQYF
>TRBJ2-4|TRBV18|14|.|.
TGTGCCAGCTCATCCCAGGGGGCCAAAAACATTCAGTACTTC
CASSSQGAKNIQYF
>TRBJ2-7|TRBV2|17|.|.
TGTGCCAGCAGTGAGGTCGGTTTTTCGGCAGGGTACTACGAGCAGTACTTC
CASSEVGFSAGYYEQYF
>TRBJ2-2|TRBV18|17|.|.
TGTGCCAGCTCACCACCGGCCCGACTACGTAGCACCGGGGAGCTGTTTTTT
CASSPPARLRSTGELFF
>TRBJ1-3|TRBV7-2|15|.|once
TGTGCCAGCAGCCCAATCGGGGGGCCGGGAAACACCATATATTTT
CASSPIGGPGNTIYF
>TRBJ2-3|TRBV24-1|14|.|.
TGTGCCACCAGAACAGAATCTAGCACAGATACGCAGTATTTT
CATRTESSTDTQYF
>TRBJ2-1|TRBV10-1|14|.|.
TGCGCCAGCGTCCGGCGGCCCCCGGACAATGAGCAGTTCTTC
CASVRRPPDNEQFF
>TRBJ2-3|TRBV6-6|15|TRBD2|.
TGTGCCAGCAGTTACGGCGGGACTAGCGCAGATACGCAGTATTTT
CASSYGGTSADTQYF
>TRBJ2-2|TRBV27|17|TRBD1|.
TGTGCCAGCAGTTCCCGTCGACAGGGAGCGAACACCGGGGAGCTGTTTTTT
CASSSRRQGANTGELFF
>TRBJ1-5|TRBV28|16|.|.
TGTGCCAGCAGCCCCAGCTTACGGGGGGCAGGGCAGCCCCAGCATTTT
CASSPSLRGAGQPQHF
>TRBJ1-1|TRBV9|14|TRBD1|few
TGTGCCAGCAGCAGGGACAGGGTAAACACTGAAGCTTTCTTT
CASSRDRVNTEAFF
>TRBJ1-6|TRBV10-2|15|.|.
TGCGCCAGTACCGCAGGGATCTCCTATAATTCACCCCTCCACTTT
CASTAGISYNSPLHF
>TRBJ1-5|TRBV18|18|.|.
TGTGCCAGCTCACCCAGGTCCGTGAACAGGGTGTCAAATCAGCCCCAGCATTTT
CASSPRSVNRVSNQPQHF
>TRBJ2-1|TRBV27|20|TRBD2|.
TGTGCCAGCAGTTTACGTCCCCCTAGCGGGGGGCCGATCTCTTGGAATGAGCAGTTCTTC
CASSLRPPSGGPISWNEQFF
>TRBJ1-1|TRBV12-2|10|.|.
TGTGCAAGTCGCACCAGACAGGGAGAATTT
CASRTRQGEF
>TRBJ1-1|TRBV5-4|14|TRBD1|few
TGTGCCAGCAGCTTGGAGTCAGGGGGTACTGAAGCTTTCTTT
CASSLESGGTEAFF
>TRBJ2-7|TRBV10-3|18|TRBD2|.
TGTGCCATCAGGGATCCGGGACTAGCGGGGGGACACCACTACGAGCAGTACTTC
CAIRDPGLAGGHHYEQYF
>TRBJ1-1|TRBV11-3|16|TRBD1|.
TGTGCCAGCAGCCCTCCTTTTTTGGGACAGGGCATAGAAGCTTTCTTT
CASSPPFLGQGIEAFF
>TRBJ1-2|TRBV19|20|.|few
TGTGCCACCCGTCAAGGGAGGGCAAATCCTTCGGTCTTCGCTTCCTATGGCTACACCTTC
CATRQGRANPSVFASYGYTF
>TRBJ2-3|TRBV6-6|16|TRBD1|.
TGTGCCAGCAGTTACTCGCGGGACAGGCAGCGAGGGTCCCAGTATTTT
CASSYSRDRQRGSQYF
>TRBJ2-4|TRBV27|13|TRBD1|.
TGTGCCAGCAGTCCCGACCGACAGGGGCGAAACTACTTC
CASSPDRQGRNYF
>TRBJ2-7|TRBV2|13|.|.
TGTGCCAGCAGTTCCCAGGGGGGATGGGAGCAGTACTTC
CASSSQGGWEQYF
>TRBJ2-1|TRBV5-6|16|TRBD1|.
TGTGCCAGCAGCTTCCGGACAGGGGGCTCCTACAATGAGCAGTTCTTC
CASSFRTGGSYNEQFF
>TRBJ1-6|TRBV23-1|18|.|.
TGCGCCAGCAGTCAATCTTGTGTACTCGGGCAGGGTTGTTCACCCCTCCACTTT
CASSQSCVLGQGCSPLHF